This entry features one T cell receptor (beta chain) sequence. Original analysis: Reference gene primer amplification in the assay estimated nucleated cell counts. Data came from immunoSEQ multiplex PCR; TCRdb stores just in-frame clones and leaves some out. V and J calls and clone size are given by that table; D and trimming were obtained from the DNA. The sample shows roughly 430,000 clones, approximately 86% of them seen only once. The source of the sample is a study of blood T cell repertoires in COVID-19. At the level of the study: Some COVID-19 samples were acute and others convalescent; all came from the United States, Italy and Spain. T cells, B-cell-depleted T cells, or PBMCs provided the cDNA or gDNA that served as material.

Germline CDR1 SGHAT, CDR2 FQNNGV. The CDR3 has 15 residues. Between the trimmed V and J ends, which lost 6 bases and 4 bases, there was a span of 19 bases. Individuals drawn from 20 to 30 US areas were about 18 to 95 years old. Input material: PBMCs or T cells enriched from blood (not recorded which). The gene calls are TRBV11-2 and TRBJ2-7; possibly TRBD2 for D (5 bases). This TCR was sampled from a woman aged 40-49 years with acute COVID-19. In DNA, the CDR3 is TGTGCCAGCAGAGAGGGAATGGGCTTCATATACGAGCAGTACTTC. Protein product: CASREGMGFIYEQYF.